The 12 T cell receptor beta chains below all came from one sample that was sequenced in a study of T-cell memory formation after mild COVID-19. A single record per CDR3 protein comes from TCRdb applying MiXCR to the 5' RACE reads. The data show fewer than 300,000 distinct CDR3 sequences, with over 15% seen just once and 20% to 25% held by the top ten. Sequencing used PBMCs or a T cell subset sorted from them (not recorded which). These receptors came from a man younger than 35 who had mild COVID-19 (a few samples of this study predate the infection). Cell type and time point are not known.

The chain has TRBV2 and TRBJ2-7; TRBD1 is a possible D gene (5 bases). The germline V and J ends were trimmed by 4 bases and 0 bases, with 7 bases remaining between them. Germline values: CDR1 SNHLY, CDR2 FYNNEI. This CDR3 has 13 residues. In DNA, the CDR3 is TGTGCCAGCAGTGGGACACTCTCCTACGAGCAGTACTTC. Residues: CASSGTLSYEQYF.

This clonotype came up a few times. The chain couples TRBV7-2 to TRBJ1-5; 7 bases agree with TRBD1. This CDR3 contains 16 residues. Germline assignment: CDR1 SGHTA and CDR2 FQGNSA. The trim removed 4 bases at V and 0 bases at J, leaving 6 bases unmatched. The CDR3 DNA follows: TGTGCCAGCAGCTCCCAGACAGGGTATAGCAATCAGCCCCAGCATTTT. Translating gives CASSSQTGYSNQPQHF. The full variable domain, rest sourced from reference TRBV7-2 and TRBJ1-5, is GAGVSQSPSNKVTEKGKDVELRCDPISGHTALYWYRQSLGQGLEFLIYFQGNSAPDKSGLPSDRFSAERTGGSVSTLTIQRTQQEDSAVYLCASSSQTGYSNQPQHFGDGTRLSIL.

This clonotype was found many times. The rearrangement links TRBV4-1 to TRBJ2-4; D is undetermined. Trimming stripped 2 bases from V and 7 bases from J, with 3 bases between. The CDR3 extends over 11 amino acids. Germline lookup yields CDR1 MGHRA and CDR2 YSYEKL. The CDR3 is CASSQNNIQYF. The CDR3 nucleotides read TGCGCCAGCAGCCAAAATAACATTCAGTACTTC.

This clonotype has only a few counts. The CDR3: CAISAVGAHEQYF. In nucleotides, the CDR3 is TGTGCCATCAGTGCGGTCGGGGCCCACGAGCAGTACTTC. The gene calls are TRBV10-3 and TRBJ2-7; D may be TRBD1 or TRBD2 (5 bases each). The V end lost 4 bases, the J end lost 5 bases, and 12 bases lay between the germline ends. Germline V lookup: CDR1 ENHRY, CDR2 SYGVKD. CDR3 length equals 13 residues.

The chain joins TRBV24-1 to TRBJ2-3, with 7 bases identical to TRBD1. Germline CDR1 KGHDR, CDR2 SFDVKD. The CDR3 consists of 12 residues. The V segment lost 5 bases and the J segment 6 bases; nucleotides outside the gene matches: 1. CDR3 in DNA: TGTGCCACCAGTGGACAGGGCGATACGCAGTATTTT. This codes for CATSGQGDTQYF.

The chain joins TRBV7-7 to TRBJ2-3, with D possibly matching TRBD1 (6 bases). CDR1 is SSHAT and CDR2 is FNYEAQ in the germline V gene (reference sequence). The CDR3 contains 14 residues. The V gene lost 5 bases and the J gene lost 2 bases, with 11 bases spanning the gap. The CDR3 DNA is TGTGCCAGCAGCCCAACAGGGTTCACAGATACGCAGTATTTT. It specifies CASSPTGFTDTQYF.

This clonotype was counted many times. The V gene is TRBV28, the J gene TRBJ2-3, with 7 bases matching TRBD2. This CDR3 has 14 amino acids. Losses at the gene ends were 6 bases for V and 3 bases for J; bases not matched to a gene: 6. Germline values: CDR1 MDHEN, CDR2 SYDVKM. The CDR3 loop reads CASSFLGGTDTQYF. The DNA for the CDR3 is TGTGCCAGCAGCTTCCTCGGGGGGACAGATACGCAGTATTTT.

V is TRBV5-1 and J is TRBJ2-5; D may be TRBD1 (5 bases). The CDR3 spans 14 residues. Deletions cut 0 bases from V and 3 bases from J, with 9 bases between. CDR1 SGHRS and CDR2 YFSETQ come from the germline V gene. CDR3 residues: CASSLEGREETQYF. The CDR3 DNA sequence: TGCGCCAGCAGCTTGGAGGGCAGGGAAGAGACCCAGTACTTC.

In its sample, this clonotype was seen a few times. The chain recombines TRBV19 with TRBJ2-3; D not resolved. This CDR3 is 11 amino acids long. Germline loops: CDR1 LNHDA, CDR2 SQIVND (reference sequence). Trimming took off 7 bases at V and 7 bases at J, with 9 bases between the two ends. The CDR3 bases are TGTGCCAGTACCTCCCGGCATACGCAGTATTTT. Its protein product is CASTSRHTQYF.

This clonotype was counted ten times or more. The chain uses TRBV5-1 and TRBJ2-3; D call uncertain. CDR3 length: 14 residues. Trimming pared 3 bases from V and 2 bases from J, leaving 10 bases between. CDR1 SGHRS and CDR2 YFSETQ come from the germline V gene. The CDR3 sequence: CASSYGLPTDTQYF. DNA of the CDR3: TGCGCCAGCAGCTACGGGTTGCCCACAGATACGCAGTATTTT.

This clonotype was seen a few times. The CDR3 nucleotides read TGTGCCAGTACCCACAGGGGTCAGCCCCAGCATTTT. It encodes CASTHRGQPQHF. This chain links TRBV19 with TRBJ1-5; TRBD1 agrees at 7 bases. Germline V lookup: CDR1 LNHDA, CDR2 SQIVND (reference sequence). CDR3 length: 12 residues. Trimming cost V 7 bases and J 6 bases; bases outside gene matches: 3.

At least ten counts were recorded for this clonotype. The rearrangement uses TRBV15 and TRBJ2-5; 8 bases agree with TRBD2. The CDR3 totals 15 residues. V dropped 1 base and J dropped 5; count of bases not matched to a gene: 6. The V gene's germline CDR1 is LNHNV and CDR2 YYDKDF (reference sequence). CDR3: CATSRVGGAGETQYF. In nucleotides, the CDR3 is TGTGCCACCAGCAGAGTCGGGGGGGCCGGGGAGACCCAGTACTTC. Looking up the rest from reference TRBV15 and TRBJ2-5 gives the full variable domain: DAMVIQNPRYQVTQFGKPVTLSCSQTLNHNVMYWYQQKSSQAPKLLFHYYDKDFNNEADTPDNFQSRRPNTSFCFLDIRSPGLGDTAMYLCATSRVGGAGETQYFGPGTRLLVL.